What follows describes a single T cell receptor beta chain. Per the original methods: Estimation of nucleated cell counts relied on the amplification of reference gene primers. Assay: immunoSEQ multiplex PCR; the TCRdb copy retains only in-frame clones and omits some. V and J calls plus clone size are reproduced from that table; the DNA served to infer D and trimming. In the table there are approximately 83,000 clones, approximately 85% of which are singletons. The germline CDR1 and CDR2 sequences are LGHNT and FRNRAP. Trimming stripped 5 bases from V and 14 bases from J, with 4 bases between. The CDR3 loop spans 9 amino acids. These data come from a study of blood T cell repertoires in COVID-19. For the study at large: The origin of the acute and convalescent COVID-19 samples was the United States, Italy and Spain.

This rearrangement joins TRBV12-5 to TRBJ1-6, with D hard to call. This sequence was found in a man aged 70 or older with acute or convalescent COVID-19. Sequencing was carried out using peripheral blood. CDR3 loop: CASGLSLHF. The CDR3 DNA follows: TGTGCTAGTGGTCTGTCCCTCCACTTT.